This TCR beta chain was sequenced in a study of T cells in Graves' hyperthyroidism and ophthalmopathy. Germline V gene data show CDR1 as DFQATT and CDR2 as SNEGSKA (reference sequence). This CDR3 is built from 13 residues. Trimming took 6 bases from V and 6 from J; bases not matched to a gene: 11. The study left out patients who had uncontrolled infection, other autoimmune disease, pregnancy or lactation. Amplification targeted TCR beta CDR3 regions from RNA transcripts. TCR CDR3 regions were first amplified by RT-PCR with HTBI primers. TCRdb reprocessed the multiplex PCR reads with MiXCR, giving one entry per CDR3 protein. The sample holds roughly 570,000 distinct CDR3 sequences; approximately 14% are singletons and the top ten take roughly 7.3%.

Sequencing was carried out using blood. This TCR came from a woman in her 30s with Graves' hyperthyroidism. V is TRBV20-1 and J is TRBJ2-7; 7 nucleotides agree with TRBD2. CDR3 loop: CSAPGRESPEQYF. The CDR3 coding sequence is TGCAGTGCCCCCGGGCGGGAGAGTCCCGAGCAGTACTTC.